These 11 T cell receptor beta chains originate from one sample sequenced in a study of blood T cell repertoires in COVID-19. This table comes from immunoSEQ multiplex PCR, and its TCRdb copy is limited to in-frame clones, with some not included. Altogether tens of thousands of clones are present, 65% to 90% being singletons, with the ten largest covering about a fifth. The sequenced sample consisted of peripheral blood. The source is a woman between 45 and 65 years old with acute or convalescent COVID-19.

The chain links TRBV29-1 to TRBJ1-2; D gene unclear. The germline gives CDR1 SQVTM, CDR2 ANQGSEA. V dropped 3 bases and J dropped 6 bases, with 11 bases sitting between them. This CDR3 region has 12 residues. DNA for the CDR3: TGCAGCGTTGATCTCCGTCGTAATGGCTACACCTTC. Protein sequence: CSVDLRRNGYTF.

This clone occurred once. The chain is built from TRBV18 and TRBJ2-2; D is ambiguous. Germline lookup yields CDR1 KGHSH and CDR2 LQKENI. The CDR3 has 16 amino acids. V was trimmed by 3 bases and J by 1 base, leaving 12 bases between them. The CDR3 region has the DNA TGTGCCAGCTCACCCCTGGTAGATTTGAACACCGGGGAGCTGTTTTTT. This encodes CASSPLVDLNTGELFF. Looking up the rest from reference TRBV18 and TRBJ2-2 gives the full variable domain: NAGVMQNPRHLVRRRGQEARLRCSPMKGHSHVYWYRQLPEEGLKFMVYLQKENIIDESGMPKERFSAEFPKEGPSILRIQQVVRGDSAAYFCASSPLVDLNTGELFFGEGSRLTVL.

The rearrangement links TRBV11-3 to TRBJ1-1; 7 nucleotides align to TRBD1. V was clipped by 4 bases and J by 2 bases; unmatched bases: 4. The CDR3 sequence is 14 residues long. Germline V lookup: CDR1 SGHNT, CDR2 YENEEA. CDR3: CASSSQGVNTEAFF. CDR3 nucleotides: TGTGCCAGCAGCTCCCAGGGGGTCAACACTGAAGCTTTCTTT.

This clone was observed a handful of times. CDR3 in amino acids: CASSDSYPGENYGYTF. CDR3 DNA sequence: TGTGCCAGCAGTGACTCGTATCCGGGAGAGAACTATGGCTACACCTTC. The chain joins TRBV6-4 to TRBJ1-2; no firm D call. Germline CDR1 and CDR2: MRHNA and SNTAGT. The CDR3 is made up of 16 amino acids. Trimming left V 0 bases short and J 2 bases short, with 13 bases between.

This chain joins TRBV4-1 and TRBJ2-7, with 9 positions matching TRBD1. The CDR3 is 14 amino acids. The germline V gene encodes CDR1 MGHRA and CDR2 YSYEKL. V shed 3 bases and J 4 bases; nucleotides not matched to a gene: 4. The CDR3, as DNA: TGCGCCAGCAGCCACCCACAGGGGGCTTACGAGCAGTACTTC. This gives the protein CASSHPQGAYEQYF.

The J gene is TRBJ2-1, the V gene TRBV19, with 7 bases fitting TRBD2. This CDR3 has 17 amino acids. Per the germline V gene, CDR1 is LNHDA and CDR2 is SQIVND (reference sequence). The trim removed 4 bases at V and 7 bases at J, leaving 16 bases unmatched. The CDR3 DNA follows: TGTGCCAGTAGTAGTCACGCTACTAGCGACTGGTCGAATGAGCAGTTCTTC. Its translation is CASSSHATSDWSNEQFF. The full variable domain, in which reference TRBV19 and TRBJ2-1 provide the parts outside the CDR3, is DGGITQSPKYLFRKEGQNVTLSCEQNLNHDAMYWYRQDPGQGLRLIYYSQIVNDFQKGDIAEGYSVSREKKESFPLTVTSAQKNPTAFYLCASSSHATSDWSNEQFFGPGTRLTVL.

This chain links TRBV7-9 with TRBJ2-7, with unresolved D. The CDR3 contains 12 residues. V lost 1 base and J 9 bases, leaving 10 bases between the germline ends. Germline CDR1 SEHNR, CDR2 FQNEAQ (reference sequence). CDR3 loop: CASSLELFVQYF. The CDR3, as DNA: TGTGCCAGCAGCTTAGAGCTGTTTGTGCAGTACTTC.

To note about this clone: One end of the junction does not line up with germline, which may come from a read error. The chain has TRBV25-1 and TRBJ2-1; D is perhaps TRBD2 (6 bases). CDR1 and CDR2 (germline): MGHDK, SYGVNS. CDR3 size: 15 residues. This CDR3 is CASSESAGSRLLVVF. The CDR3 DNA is TGTGCCAGCAGTGAATCGGCGGGATCCAGGCTCTTAGTAGTCTTC.

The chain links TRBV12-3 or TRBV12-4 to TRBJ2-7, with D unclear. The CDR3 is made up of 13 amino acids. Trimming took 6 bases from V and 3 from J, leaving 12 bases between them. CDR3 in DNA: TGTGCCAGCAGGAGCTCGCCGGGCTACGAGCAGTACTTC. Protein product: CASRSSPGYEQYF.

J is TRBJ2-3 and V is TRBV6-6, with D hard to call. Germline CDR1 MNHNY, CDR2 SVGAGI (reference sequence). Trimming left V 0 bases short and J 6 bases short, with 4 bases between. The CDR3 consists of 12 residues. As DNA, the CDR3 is TGTGCCAGCAGTTACTCGAGTGATACGCAGTATTTT. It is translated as CASSYSSDTQYF.

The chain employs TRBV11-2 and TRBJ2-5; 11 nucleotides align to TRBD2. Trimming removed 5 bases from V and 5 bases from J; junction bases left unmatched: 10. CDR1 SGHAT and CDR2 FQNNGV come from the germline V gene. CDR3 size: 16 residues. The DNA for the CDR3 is TGTGCCAGCAGCCCCGCACGACTAGCGGGACTGGAGACCCAGTACTTC. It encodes CASSPARLAGLETQYF.